One sample yielded the 5 T cell receptor beta chains listed below, sequenced in a study of PD-1 blockade in classical Hodgkin lymphoma. Time point meaning: cycle 4 day 1 (C4D1), after more than five weeks of nivolumab. All the patients suffered relapse after autologous stem cell transplantation, and brentuximab vedotin exposure differed. The repertoire was sequenced with immunoSEQ multiplex PCR; TCRdb's copy has only in-frame clones and lacks some. The sample has fewer than 25,000 clones, approximately 70% seen once. Sequencing used peripheral blood mononuclear cells (PBMCs), obtained before the fourth cycle of nivolumab. These receptors all come from a human donor with classical Hodgkin lymphoma.

V usage is TRBV4-2 and J usage is TRBJ2-5, with 8 bases matching TRBD1. With 4 bases clipped from V and 5 bases from J, the junction kept 9 bases outside the gene matches. From germline, CDR1 is LGHNA and CDR2 YNFKEQ. This CDR3 has 15 amino acids. CDR3 in DNA: TGTGCCAGCAGCCCGGCAGGGGGCGCACGGGAGACCCAGTACTTC. Protein product: CASSPAGGARETQYF.

The chain links TRBV18 to TRBJ2-4, with D unresolved. The germline V gene has CDR1 KGHSH and CDR2 LQKENI. This CDR3 contains 17 residues. The V end lost 3 bases, the J end lost 1 base, and 16 bases lay between the germline ends. This chain's CDR3 is CASSPASARAAKNIQYF. The CDR3 bases are TGTGCCAGCTCACCGGCATCTGCTAGGGCGGCCAAAAACATTCAGTACTTC.

The CDR3 coding sequence is TGTGCCAGCAGTGACTCAGACAACAATGAGCAGTTCTTC. Translation gives CASSDSDNNEQFF. V gene TRBV6-4 combines with J gene TRBJ2-1; D ambiguous. This CDR3 is built from 13 residues. From germline, CDR1 is MRHNA and CDR2 SNTAGT. V gave up 0 bases and J gave up 5 bases, with 5 bases separating them.

The rearrangement uses TRBV2 and TRBJ1-1; D is possibly TRBD1 (5 bases). V lost 7 bases, J lost 3 bases, and 18 bases lay in between. CDR1 and CDR2 from the germline V gene are SNHLY and FYNNEI. This CDR3 is 15 amino acids long. The CDR3 sequence: CASTKGPLGDTEAFF. CDR3 DNA sequence: TGTGCCAGCACCAAGGGACCCCTGGGAGACACTGAAGCTTTCTTT.

This chain connects TRBV5-1 to TRBJ2-1; D possibly corresponds to TRBD2 (5 bases). Germline CDR1 and CDR2: SGHRS and YFSETQ. Between the trimmed V and J ends, which lost 0 bases and 0 bases, there was a span of 16 bases. This CDR3 is 18 amino acids long. The CDR3, as DNA: TGCGCCAGCAGCTTGGCCGGGGTGACCCGGTACTCCTACAATGAGCAGTTCTTC. It encodes CASSLAGVTRYSYNEQFF.